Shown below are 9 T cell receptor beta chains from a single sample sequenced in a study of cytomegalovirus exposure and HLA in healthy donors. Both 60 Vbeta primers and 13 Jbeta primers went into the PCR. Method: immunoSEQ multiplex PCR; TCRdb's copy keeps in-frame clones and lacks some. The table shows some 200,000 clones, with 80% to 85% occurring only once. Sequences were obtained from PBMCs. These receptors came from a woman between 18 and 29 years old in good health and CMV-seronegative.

The CDR3 bases are TGCGCCAGCAGCGGGCATCCATCCTACGAGCAGTACTTC. Residues: CASSGHPSYEQYF. This rearrangement joins TRBV5-1 to TRBJ2-7; no clear D gene. CDR3 length: 13 amino acids. The germline gives CDR1 SGHRS, CDR2 YFSETQ. Trimming removed 4 bases from V and 1 base from J, with 9 bases in between.

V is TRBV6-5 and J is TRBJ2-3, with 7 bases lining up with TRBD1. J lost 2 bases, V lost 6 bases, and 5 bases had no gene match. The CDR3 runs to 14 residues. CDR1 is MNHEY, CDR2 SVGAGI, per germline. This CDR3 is CASRHDRDTDTQYF. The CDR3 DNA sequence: TGTGCCAGCAGACACGACAGGGACACAGATACGCAGTATTTT.

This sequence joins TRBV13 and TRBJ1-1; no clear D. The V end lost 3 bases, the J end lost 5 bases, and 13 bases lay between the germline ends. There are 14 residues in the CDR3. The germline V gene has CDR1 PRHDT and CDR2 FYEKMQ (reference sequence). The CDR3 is CASSFPSRQTEAFF. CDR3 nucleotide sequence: TGTGCCAGCAGCTTCCCTAGCAGGCAGACTGAAGCTTTCTTT.

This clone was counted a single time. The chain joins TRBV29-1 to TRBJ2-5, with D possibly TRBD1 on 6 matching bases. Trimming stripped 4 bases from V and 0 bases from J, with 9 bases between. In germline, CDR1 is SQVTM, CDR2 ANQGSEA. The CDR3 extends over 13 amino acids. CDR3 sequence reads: CSVVGTNQETQYF. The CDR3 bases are TGCAGCGTTGTGGGGACAAACCAAGAGACCCAGTACTTC.

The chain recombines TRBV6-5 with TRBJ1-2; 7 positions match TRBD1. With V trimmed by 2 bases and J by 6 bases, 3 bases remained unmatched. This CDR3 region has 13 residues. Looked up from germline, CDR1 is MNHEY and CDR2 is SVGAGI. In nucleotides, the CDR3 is TGTGCCAGCAGTTACAGGGGGCGGGATGGCTACACCTTC. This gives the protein CASSYRGRDGYTF.

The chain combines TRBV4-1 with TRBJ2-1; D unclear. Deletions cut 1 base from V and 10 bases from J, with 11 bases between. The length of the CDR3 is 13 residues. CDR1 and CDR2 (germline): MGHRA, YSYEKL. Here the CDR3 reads CASSQAFQSEQFF. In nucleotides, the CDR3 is TGCGCCAGCAGCCAAGCCTTTCAAAGCGAGCAGTTCTTC.

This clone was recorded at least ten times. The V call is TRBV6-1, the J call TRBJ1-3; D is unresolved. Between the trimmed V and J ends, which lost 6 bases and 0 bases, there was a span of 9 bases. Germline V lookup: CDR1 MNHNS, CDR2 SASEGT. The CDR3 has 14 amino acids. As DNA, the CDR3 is TGTGCCAGCAGCCCAGAGGTCTCTGGAAACACCATATATTTT. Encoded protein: CASSPEVSGNTIYF.

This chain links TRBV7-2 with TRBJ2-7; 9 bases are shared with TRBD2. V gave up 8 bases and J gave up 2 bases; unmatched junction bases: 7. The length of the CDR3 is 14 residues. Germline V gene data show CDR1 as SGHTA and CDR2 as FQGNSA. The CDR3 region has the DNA TGTGCCAGCGGATTTAGCGGGGGAGCCTACGAGCAGTACTTC. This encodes CASGFSGGAYEQYF.

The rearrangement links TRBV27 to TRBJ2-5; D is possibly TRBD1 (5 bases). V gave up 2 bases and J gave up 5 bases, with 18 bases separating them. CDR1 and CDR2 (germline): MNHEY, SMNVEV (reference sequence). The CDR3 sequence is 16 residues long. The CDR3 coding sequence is TGTGCCAGCAGTTTACGCGACAGTCCCCAGGTGGAGACCCAGTACTTC. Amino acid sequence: CASSLRDSPQVETQYF.